The source of this T cell receptor beta chain is a study of T cells in Graves' hyperthyroidism and ophthalmopathy. Trimming stripped 0 bases from V and 3 bases from J, with 11 bases between. This CDR3 is 16 amino acids long. Germline CDR1 is ENHRY and CDR2 is SYGVKD. PBMCs were obtained from about 9 ml fresh peripheral blood. The investigators amplified TCR beta CDR3 regions from RNA transcripts. A set of HTBI primers served as the primers for a first-round RT-PCR of the TCR CDR3. Using its own MiXCR run on the multiplex PCR reads, TCRdb lists one record per CDR3 protein. The sample consists of 330,000 or so distinct CDR3 sequences, 18% of them appearing once.

The TCR comes from a woman between 40 and 50 years old with Graves' ophthalmopathy. The V gene is TRBV10-3, the J gene TRBJ2-2, with D uncertain. Input material: blood. CDR3 sequence (DNA): TGTGCCATCAGTGAGTCGATAGTAGGAGACACCGGGGAGCTGTTTTTT. It encodes CAISESIVGDTGELFF.